This TCR beta chain was identified during a study of blood T cell repertoires in COVID-19. Study details: Whether acute or convalescent, the COVID-19 samples came from the United States, Italy and Spain.

The Seattle patients, enrolled during active infection, were followed longitudinally. Authors' methods: Nucleated cell number was recorded as an estimate derived from reference gene primer amplification. The data were produced by immunoSEQ multiplex PCR, yet TCRdb's version contains in-frame clones alone and is incomplete. That table furnishes V, J and clone size, whereas the DNA furnished D and trimming. The sample holds nearly 350,000 clones; about 88% are singletons and the top ten take more than 5.5%. This CDR3 comprises 12 residues. Germline V gene lookup returns CDR1 MGHRA and CDR2 YSYEKL. V was pared by 2 bases and J by 6 bases, with 5 bases between.

The chain combines TRBV4-1 with TRBJ1-5; no clear D gene. The TCR comes from a woman in her 70s with COVID-19, enrolled during active disease. Source material: peripheral blood. The CDR3 nucleotides are TGCGCCAGCAGCCAATCCGGTCAGCCCCAGCATTTT. Encoded protein: CASSQSGQPQHF.